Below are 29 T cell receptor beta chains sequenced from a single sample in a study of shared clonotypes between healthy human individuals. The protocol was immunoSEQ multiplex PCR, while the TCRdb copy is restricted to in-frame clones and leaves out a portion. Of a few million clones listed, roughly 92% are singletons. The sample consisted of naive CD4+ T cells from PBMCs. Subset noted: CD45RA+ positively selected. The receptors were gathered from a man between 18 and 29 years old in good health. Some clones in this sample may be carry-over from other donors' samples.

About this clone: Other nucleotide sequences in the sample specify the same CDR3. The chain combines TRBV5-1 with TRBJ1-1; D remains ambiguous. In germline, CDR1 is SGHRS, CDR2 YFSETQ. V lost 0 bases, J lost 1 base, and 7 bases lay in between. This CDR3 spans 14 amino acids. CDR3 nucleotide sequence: TGCGCCAGCAGCTTGGGGGCTGGGAACACTGAAGCTTTCTTT. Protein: CASSLGAGNTEAFF.

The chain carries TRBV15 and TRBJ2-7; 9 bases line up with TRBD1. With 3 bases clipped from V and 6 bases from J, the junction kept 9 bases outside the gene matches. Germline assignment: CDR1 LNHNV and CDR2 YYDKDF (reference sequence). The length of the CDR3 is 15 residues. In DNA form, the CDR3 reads TGTGCCACCAGCAGGGGTGGGACAGGGAATTTCGAGCAGTACTTC. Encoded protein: CATSRGGTGNFEQYF.

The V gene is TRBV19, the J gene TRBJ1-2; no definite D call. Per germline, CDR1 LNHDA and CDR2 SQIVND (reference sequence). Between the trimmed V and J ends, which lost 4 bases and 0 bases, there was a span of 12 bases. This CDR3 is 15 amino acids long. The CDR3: CASSKAVYTNYGYTF. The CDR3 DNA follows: TGTGCCAGTAGTAAGGCAGTCTACACTAACTATGGCTACACCTTC.

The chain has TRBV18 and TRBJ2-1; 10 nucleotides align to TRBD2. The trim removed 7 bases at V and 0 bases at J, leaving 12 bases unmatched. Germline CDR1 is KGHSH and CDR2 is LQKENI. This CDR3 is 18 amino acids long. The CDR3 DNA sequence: TGTGCCAGCTTACGAGGACTAGCGGAGATAAGCTCCTACAATGAGCAGTTCTTC. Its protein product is CASLRGLAEISSYNEQFF.

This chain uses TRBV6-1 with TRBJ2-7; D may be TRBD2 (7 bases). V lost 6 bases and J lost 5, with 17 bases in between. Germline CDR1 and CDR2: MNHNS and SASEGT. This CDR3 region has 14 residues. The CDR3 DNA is TGTGCCAGCAGACTAGGGGGGGGCTCGGACGAGCAGTACTTC. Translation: CASRLGGGSDEQYF.

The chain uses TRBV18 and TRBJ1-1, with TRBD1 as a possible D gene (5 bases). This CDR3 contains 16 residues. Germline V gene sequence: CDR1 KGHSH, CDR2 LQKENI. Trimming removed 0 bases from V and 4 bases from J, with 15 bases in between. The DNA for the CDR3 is TGTGCCAGCTCACCACCGGCGGGCTGGGGGGGCACTGAAGCTTTCTTT. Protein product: CASSPPAGWGGTEAFF.

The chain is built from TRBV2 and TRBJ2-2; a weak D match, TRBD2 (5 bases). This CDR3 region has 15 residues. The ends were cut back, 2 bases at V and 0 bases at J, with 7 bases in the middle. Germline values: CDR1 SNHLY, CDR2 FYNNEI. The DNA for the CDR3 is TGTGCCAGCAGTGAAATACTAGCGAACACCGGGGAGCTGTTTTTT. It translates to CASSEILANTGELFF.

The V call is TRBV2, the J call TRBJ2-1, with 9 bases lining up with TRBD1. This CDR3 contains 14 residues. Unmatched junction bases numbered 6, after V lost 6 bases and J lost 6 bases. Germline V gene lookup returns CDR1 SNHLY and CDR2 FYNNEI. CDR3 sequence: CASRTGTGTNEQFF. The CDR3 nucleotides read TGTGCCAGCAGGACCGGGACAGGGACCAATGAGCAGTTCTTC.

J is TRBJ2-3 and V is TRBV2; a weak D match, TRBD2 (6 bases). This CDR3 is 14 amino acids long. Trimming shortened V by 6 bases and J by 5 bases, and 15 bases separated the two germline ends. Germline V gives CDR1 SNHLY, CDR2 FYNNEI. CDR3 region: CASSLRDSRDTQYF. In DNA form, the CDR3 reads TGTGCCAGCAGCCTCCGGGACTCAAGAGATACGCAGTATTTT.

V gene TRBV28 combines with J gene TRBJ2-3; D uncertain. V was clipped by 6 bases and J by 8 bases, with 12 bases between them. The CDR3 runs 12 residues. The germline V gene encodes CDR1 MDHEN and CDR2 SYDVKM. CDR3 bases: TGTGCCAGCAGCCAAGCCGCGCCTACGCAGTATTTT. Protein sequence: CASSQAAPTQYF.

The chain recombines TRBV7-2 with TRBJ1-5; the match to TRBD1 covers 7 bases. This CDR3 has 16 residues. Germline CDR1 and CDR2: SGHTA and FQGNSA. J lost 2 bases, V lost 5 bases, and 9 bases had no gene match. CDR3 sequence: CASSRHTGDRNQPQHF. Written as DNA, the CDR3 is TGTGCCAGCAGCCGTCACACAGGGGACCGCAATCAGCCCCAGCATTTT. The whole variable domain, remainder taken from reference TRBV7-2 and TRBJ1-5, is GAGVSQSPSNKVTEKGKDVELRCDPISGHTALYWYRQSLGQGLEFLIYFQGNSAPDKSGLPSDRFSAERTGGSVSTLTIQRTQQEDSAVYLCASSRHTGDRNQPQHFGDGTRLSIL.

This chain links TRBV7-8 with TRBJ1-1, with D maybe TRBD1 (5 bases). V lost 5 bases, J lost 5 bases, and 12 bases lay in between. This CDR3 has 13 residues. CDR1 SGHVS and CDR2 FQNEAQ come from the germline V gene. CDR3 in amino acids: CASSAHRQTEAFF. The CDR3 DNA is TGTGCCAGCAGCGCCCACAGACAGACTGAAGCTTTCTTT.

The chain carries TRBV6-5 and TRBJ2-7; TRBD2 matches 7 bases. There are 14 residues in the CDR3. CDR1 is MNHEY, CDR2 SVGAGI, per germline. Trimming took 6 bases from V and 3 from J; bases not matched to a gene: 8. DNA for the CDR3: TGTGCCAGCAGGGGACTACAGTCGGGCTACGAGCAGTACTTC. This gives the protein CASRGLQSGYEQYF.

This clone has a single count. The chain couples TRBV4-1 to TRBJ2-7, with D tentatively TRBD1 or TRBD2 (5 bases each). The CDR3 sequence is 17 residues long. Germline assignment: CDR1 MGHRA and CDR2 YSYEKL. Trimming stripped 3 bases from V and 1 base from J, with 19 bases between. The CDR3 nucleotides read TGCGCCAGCAGCCAGCGCGGAGTCGGGACGGTTTCCTACGAGCAGTACTTC. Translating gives CASSQRGVGTVSYEQYF.

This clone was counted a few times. The CDR3 DNA reads as TGCAGCGTATCGACAGGGCGGTTGGAAAAACTGTTTTTT. This gives the protein CSVSTGRLEKLFF. The rearrangement uses TRBV29-1 and TRBJ1-4, with 7 bases that match TRBD1. The CDR3 sequence is 13 residues long. Trimming removed 6 bases from V and 8 bases from J; junction bases left unmatched: 9. Germline V lookup: CDR1 SQVTM, CDR2 ANQGSEA.

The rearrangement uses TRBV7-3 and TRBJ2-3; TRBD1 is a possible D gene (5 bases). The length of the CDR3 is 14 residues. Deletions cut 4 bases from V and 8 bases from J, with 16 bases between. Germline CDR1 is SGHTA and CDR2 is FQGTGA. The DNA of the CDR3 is TGTGCCAGCAGCTCGGAGACAGCAAAGGCTACGCAGTATTTT. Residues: CASSSETAKATQYF.

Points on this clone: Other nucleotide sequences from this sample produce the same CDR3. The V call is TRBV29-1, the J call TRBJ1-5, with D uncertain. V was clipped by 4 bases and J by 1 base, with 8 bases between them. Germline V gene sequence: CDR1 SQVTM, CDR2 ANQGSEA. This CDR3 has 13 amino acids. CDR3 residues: CSVGSGSNQPQHF. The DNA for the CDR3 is TGCAGCGTTGGAAGTGGAAGCAATCAGCCCCAGCATTTT.

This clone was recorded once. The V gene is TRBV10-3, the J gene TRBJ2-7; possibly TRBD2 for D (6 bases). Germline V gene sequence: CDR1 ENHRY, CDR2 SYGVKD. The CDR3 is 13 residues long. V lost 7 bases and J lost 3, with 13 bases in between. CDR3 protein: CAIMGGEDYEQYF. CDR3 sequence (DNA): TGTGCCATCATGGGGGGAGAAGACTACGAGCAGTACTTC.

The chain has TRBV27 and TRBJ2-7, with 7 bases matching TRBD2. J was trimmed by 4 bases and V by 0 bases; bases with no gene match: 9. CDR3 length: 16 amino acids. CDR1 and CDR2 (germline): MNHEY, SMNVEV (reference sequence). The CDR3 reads CASSLSGGSGSYEQYF. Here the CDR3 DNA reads TGTGCCAGCAGTTTATCGGGGGGGAGCGGGTCGTACGAGCAGTACTTC.

The CDR3 nucleotides are TGTGCCAGCTCACCACCGTCCAGGGTGGGGGAGACCCAGTACTTC. Translation gives CASSPPSRVGETQYF. The chain joins TRBV18 to TRBJ2-5; maybe TRBD1 (5 bases). Germline-derived CDR1 and CDR2 are KGHSH and LQKENI. V was cut by 0 bases and J by 5 bases, with 13 bases left in between. The CDR3 is 15 residues long.

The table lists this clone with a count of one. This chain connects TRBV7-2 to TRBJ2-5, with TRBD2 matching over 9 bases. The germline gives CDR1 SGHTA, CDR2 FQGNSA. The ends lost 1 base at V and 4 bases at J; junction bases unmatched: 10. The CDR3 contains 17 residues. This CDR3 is CASSLDRFSGSRETQYF. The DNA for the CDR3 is TGTGCCAGCAGCTTAGATCGGTTTAGCGGGAGTCGAGAGACCCAGTACTTC.

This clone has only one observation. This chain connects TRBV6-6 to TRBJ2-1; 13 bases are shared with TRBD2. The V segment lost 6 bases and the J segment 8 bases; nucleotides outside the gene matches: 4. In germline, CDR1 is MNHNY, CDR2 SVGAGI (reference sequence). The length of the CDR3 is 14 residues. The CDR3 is CASSWTSGSHEQFF. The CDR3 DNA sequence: TGTGCCAGCAGCTGGACTAGCGGGAGCCATGAGCAGTTCTTC.

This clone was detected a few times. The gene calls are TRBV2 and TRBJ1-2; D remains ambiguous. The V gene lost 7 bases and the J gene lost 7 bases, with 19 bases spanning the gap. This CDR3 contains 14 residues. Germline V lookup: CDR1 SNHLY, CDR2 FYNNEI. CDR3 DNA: TGTGCCAGCACCCCCGGTTTCGGCCTCGGTGGCTACACCTTC. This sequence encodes CASTPGFGLGGYTF.

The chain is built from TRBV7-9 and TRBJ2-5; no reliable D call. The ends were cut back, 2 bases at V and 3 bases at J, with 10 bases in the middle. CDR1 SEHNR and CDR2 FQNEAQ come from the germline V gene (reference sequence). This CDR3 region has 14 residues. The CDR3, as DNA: TGTGCCAGCAGCTTAATGGCAGGAGAAGAGACCCAGTACTTC. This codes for CASSLMAGEETQYF.

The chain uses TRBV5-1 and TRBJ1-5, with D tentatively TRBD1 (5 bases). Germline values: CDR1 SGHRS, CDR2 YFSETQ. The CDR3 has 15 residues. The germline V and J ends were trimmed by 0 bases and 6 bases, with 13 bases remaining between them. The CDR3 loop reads CASSLAGVRGQPQHF. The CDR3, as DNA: TGCGCCAGCAGCTTGGCCGGGGTTAGGGGTCAGCCCCAGCATTTT.

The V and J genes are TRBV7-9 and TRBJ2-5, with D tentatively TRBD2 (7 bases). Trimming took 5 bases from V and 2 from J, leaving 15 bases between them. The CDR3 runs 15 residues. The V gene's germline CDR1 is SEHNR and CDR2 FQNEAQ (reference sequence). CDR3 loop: CASSPKGGAQETQYF. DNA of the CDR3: TGTGCCAGCAGCCCTAAAGGGGGGGCACAAGAGACCCAGTACTTC.

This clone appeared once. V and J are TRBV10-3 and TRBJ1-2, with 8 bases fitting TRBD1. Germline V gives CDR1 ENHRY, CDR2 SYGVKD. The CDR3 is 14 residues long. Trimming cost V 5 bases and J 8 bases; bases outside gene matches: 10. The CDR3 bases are TGTGCCATCAGTAACCAGACAGGGGTCGGCGGCTACACCTTC. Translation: CAISNQTGVGGYTF.

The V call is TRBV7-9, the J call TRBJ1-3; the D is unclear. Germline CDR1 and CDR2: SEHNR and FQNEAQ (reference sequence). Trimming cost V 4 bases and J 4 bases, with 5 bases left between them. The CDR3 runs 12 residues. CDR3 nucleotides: TGTGCCAGCAGCTCGACGGGAAACACCATATATTTT. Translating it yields CASSSTGNTIYF.

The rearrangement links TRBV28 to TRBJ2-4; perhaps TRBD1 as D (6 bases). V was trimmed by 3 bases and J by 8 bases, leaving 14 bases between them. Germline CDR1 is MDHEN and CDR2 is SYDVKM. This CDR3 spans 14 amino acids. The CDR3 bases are TGTGCCAGCAGTTTCCGTGTGGGGGCGGACATTCAGTACTTC. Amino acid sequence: CASSFRVGADIQYF.